This is a list of T cell receptor beta chains from one sample in a study of blood T cell repertoires in COVID-19. Profiling relied on immunoSEQ multiplex PCR, and the TCRdb table lists in-frame clones only, not all of them. The table has 120,000 or so clones, around nine tenths seen once. What was sequenced was peripheral blood. All receptors derive from a man between 45 and 60 years old with acute or convalescent COVID-19. Each CDR3 is given with its conserved first and last residue. Each record gives: D gene, J gene, clone size, V gene, CDR3 DNA, CDR3 protein. The D gene is left open where the match is weak. The size field is filled for only some rows; it gives once, few, many or a size class.

>-|TRBJ1-5|-|TRBV25-1
TGTGCCAGCAGTGAGACAACCTCGAATCAGCCCCAGCATTTT
CASSETTSNQPQHF
>-|TRBJ2-3|-|TRBV9
TGTGCCAGCAGCGCGGCCACGGGACTCCCCGGCGCAGATACGCAGTATTTT
CASSAATGLPGADTQYF
>TRBD1|TRBJ1-1|once|TRBV19
TGTGCCAGCCGTGAAACAGGGGGATCTCGGGATGAAGCTTTCTTT
CASRETGGSRDEAFF
>-|TRBJ2-1|few|TRBV3-1/TRBV3-2
TGTGCCAGCAGCCAAGATAGGAGCTCCTACAATGAGCAGTTCTTC
CASSQDRSSYNEQFF
>TRBD2|TRBJ2-5|-|TRBV24-1
TGTGCCACCAGTGACTCCGGGACTAGCAACCCGCGGACCCAGTACTTC
CATSDSGTSNPRTQYF
>TRBD2|TRBJ2-5|-|TRBV9
TGTGCCAGCAGCGTAGGGGCAGATAGCGGGAGGGAGACCCAGTACTTC
CASSVGADSGRETQYF
>-|TRBJ2-1|-|TRBV2
TGTGCCAGCGGCCTAGGGAGCTCCTACAATGAGCAGTTCTTC
CASGLGSSYNEQFF
>TRBD2|TRBJ2-2|-|TRBV27
TGTGCCAGCAGTCTCTTAGCGGGGAGTAGCTCCGGGGAGCTGTTTTTT
CASSLLAGSSSGELFF
>-|TRBJ2-7|few|TRBV10-3
TGTGCCATCAGTGGTGCGGCCTACGAGCAGTACTTC
CAISGAAYEQYF
>-|TRBJ1-1|-|TRBV3-1/TRBV3-2
TGTGCCAGCAGCCAAATCCTAGACACTGAAGCTTTCTTT
CASSQILDTEAFF
>-|TRBJ1-1|-|TRBV27
TGTGCCAGCAGTTCTGACAGGATGAACACTGAAGCTTTCTTT
CASSSDRMNTEAFF
>TRBD1|TRBJ1-6|once|TRBV15
TGTGCCACCAGCAGAGAGACAGGGTACAATTCACCCCTCCACTTT
CATSRETGYNSPLHF
>TRBD1|TRBJ2-1|-|TRBV24-1
TGTGCCACCAGTGACCCGACAGGGGGGCTTAATGAGCAGTTCTTC
CATSDPTGGLNEQFF
>-|TRBJ1-5|once|TRBV30
TGTGCCTGGAGTGCTGGACATTACCAGCCCCAGCATTTT
CAWSAGHYQPQHF
>TRBD2|TRBJ2-1|once|TRBV6-5
TGTGCCAGCAGGTGGACTAGCGGTGACAATGAGCAGTTCTTC
CASRWTSGDNEQFF
>TRBD1|TRBJ2-7|-|TRBV12-3/TRBV12-4
TGTGCCAGTTCGGACAGGGCCGAGCAGTACTTC
CASSDRAEQYF
>-|TRBJ2-3|-|TRBV19
TGTGCCAGTAGTTTACAGGTGAACTTTGGCACAGATACGCAGTATTTT
CASSLQVNFGTDTQYF
>-|TRBJ2-5|-|TRBV7-9
TGTGCCAGCAGCCCCCGGGCGGCAGGGAAAGAGACCCAGTACTTC
CASSPRAAGKETQYF
>TRBD2|TRBJ2-7|-|TRBV7-9
TGTGCCAGCAGCTTAGCAGCCGGGACTAGAACCTACGAGCAGTACTTC
CASSLAAGTRTYEQYF
>-|TRBJ2-3|-|TRBV11-3
TGTGCCAGCAGCTCCGGGGTTTCCGGGCAAAGCACAGATACGCAGTATTTT
CASSSGVSGQSTDTQYF
>TRBD1|TRBJ2-1|few|TRBV5-4
TGTGCCAGCAGCTCCGGGACAGGGGGATACAATGAGCAGTTCTTC
CASSSGTGGYNEQFF
>-|TRBJ1-3|-|TRBV29-1
TGCAGCGTTAACTCGGGAAACACCATATATTTT
CSVNSGNTIYF
>-|TRBJ2-5|-|TRBV11-3
TGTGCCAGCAGTAAAAATCGAGAGACCCAGTACTTC
CASSKNRETQYF
>-|TRBJ2-5|-|TRBV5-4
TGTGCCAGCAGCTTGAGGTTTAGCGGACAAGAGACCCAGTACTTC
CASSLRFSGQETQYF
>-|TRBJ1-2|-|TRBV3-1/TRBV3-2
TGTGCCAGCAGCCAAGTGGCCGATTATGGCTACACCTTC
CASSQVADYGYTF
>-|TRBJ2-5|once|TRBV7-2
TGTGCCAGCAGCTTAGTGGCAGGGAATAATATGTACCAAGAGACCCAGTACTTC
CASSLVAGNNMYQETQYF
>-|TRBJ2-1|-|TRBV4-3
TGCGCCAGCAGCCAAGAACCGGGAGCTAACAATGAGCAGTTCTTC
CASSQEPGANNEQFF
>TRBD1|TRBJ1-6|-|TRBV19
TGTGCCAGTAGTAGCCGTGACAGGGGCTATAATTCACCCCTCCACTTT
CASSSRDRGYNSPLHF
>TRBD2|TRBJ2-1|-|TRBV12-5
TGTGCTAGTGGTTTGGCCCTGAGCGGGAGAACCTACAATGAGCAGTTCTTC
CASGLALSGRTYNEQFF
>TRBD2|TRBJ2-1|few|TRBV3-1/TRBV3-2
TGTGCCAGCAGCCAGAAGGTGGGAGGGGTGGTCAATGAGCAGTTCTTC
CASSQKVGGVVNEQFF
>-|TRBJ2-7|-|TRBV7-9
TGTGCCAGCAGCTTAGGGACTGTTCCAGGGCAGTACTTC
CASSLGTVPGQYF
>-|TRBJ2-1|-|TRBV18
TGTGCCAGCTCACCACTCCCAAATGAGCAGTTCTTC
CASSPLPNEQFF